This is a list of T cell receptor beta chains from one sample in a study of blood T cell repertoires in COVID-19. Sequencing was performed with immunoSEQ multiplex PCR; in TCRdb, only in-frame clones are kept and a portion is missing. The profile covers 150,000 to 200,000 clones, with more than 80% appearing a single time and roughly 10% taken by the ten largest. The sequencing input was peripheral blood. These receptors were obtained from a human donor in a cohort sampled during active COVID-19. CDR3s include the opening cysteine and the closing phenylalanine or tryptophan. Each record gives: V gene, clone size, D gene, J gene, CDR3 protein, CDR3 DNA. The D gene is left open where the match is weak. Part of the rows lack a size; the others show once, few, many or a class for expanded clones.

TRBV6-5	NA	NA	TRBJ2-5	CASIPAGPRETQYF	TGTGCCAGCATTCCCGCAGGGCCTCGGGAGACCCAGTACTTC
TRBV10-3	NA	NA	TRBJ1-1	CAISETTIQWAFF	TGTGCCATCAGTGAAACAACCATTCAGTGGGCTTTCTTT
TRBV6-6	NA	TRBD2	TRBJ2-2	CASSYLAGPRRELFF	TGTGCCAGCAGTTACCTAGCGGGTCCTCGAAGGGAGCTGTTTTTT
TRBV5-5	NA	NA	TRBJ1-4	CASSLRTSNEKLFF	TGTGCCAGCAGCCTGCGAACCTCTAATGAAAAACTGTTTTTT
TRBV9	NA	NA	TRBJ2-1	CASSSGGYNEQFF	TGTGCCAGCAGTTCAGGGGGGTACAATGAGCAGTTCTTC
TRBV7-2	once	TRBD2	TRBJ2-1	CASSLQRGGRNEQFF	TGTGCCAGCAGCTTACAGCGGGGGGGCCGCAATGAGCAGTTCTTC
TRBV18	NA	NA	TRBJ2-1	CASSPGASNEQFF	TGTGCCAGCTCACCTGGGGCTAGCAATGAGCAGTTCTTC
TRBV7-6	once	NA	TRBJ2-1	CASSTRDFWRQFF	TGTGCCAGCAGCACTCGGGACTTTTGGCGGCAGTTCTTC
TRBV6-4	NA	NA	TRBJ2-1	CASSPDSNNEQFF	TGTGCCAGCAGCCCGGACAGTAACAATGAGCAGTTCTTC
TRBV7-2	NA	TRBD2	TRBJ2-1	CASSHHSRGVSYNEQFF	TGTGCCAGCAGCCACCACTCGCGGGGGGTCTCCTACAATGAGCAGTTCTTC
TRBV7-3	NA	TRBD1	TRBJ2-7	CASSLTGQEPSYEQYF	TGTGCCAGCAGCTTAACCGGACAGGAACCCTCCTACGAGCAGTACTTC
TRBV6-1	NA	NA	TRBJ1-1	CASSDQLGRGPEAFF	TGTGCCAGCAGTGACCAATTGGGGAGGGGACCTGAAGCTTTCTTT
TRBV7-9	medium-sized	NA	TRBJ2-7	CASRPGGFLSEQYF	TGTGCCAGCCGGCCCGGGGGATTCCTCAGCGAGCAGTACTTC
TRBV27	NA	TRBD1	TRBJ2-7	CASSLRAGGLSYEQYF	TGTGCCAGCAGCCTTAGGGCAGGGGGCCTCTCCTACGAGCAGTACTTC
TRBV14	NA	NA	TRBJ2-7	CASSQAVEQYF	TGTGCCAGCAGCCAGGCAGTCGAGCAGTACTTC
TRBV9	NA	TRBD1	TRBJ1-5	CASSLGTGGNQPQHF	TGTGCCAGCAGCCTCGGGACAGGGGGCAATCAGCCCCAGCATTTT
TRBV2	NA	TRBD1	TRBJ1-4	CASSLRTGGYNEKLFF	TGTGCCAGCAGCCTCAGGACAGGGGGGTATAATGAAAAACTGTTTTTT
TRBV9	NA	NA	TRBJ1-4	CASSVASRVREKLFF	TGTGCCAGCAGCGTAGCCAGCAGGGTCAGGGAAAAACTGTTTTTT
TRBV19	NA	NA	TRBJ2-7	CASNTDITRYF	TGTGCCAGTAACACGGACATAACCCGGTACTTC
TRBV14	few	NA	TRBJ2-7	CASSQAVAYEQYF	TGTGCCAGCAGCCAAGCTGTAGCCTACGAGCAGTACTTC
TRBV19	NA	NA	TRBJ1-1	CASSIGGTTGPIEAFF	TGTGCCAGTAGTATAGGTGGGACTACAGGGCCAATTGAAGCTTTCTTT
TRBV7-2	NA	NA	TRBJ1-5	CASSRQATNQPQHF	TGTGCCAGCAGTAGACAGGCGACCAATCAGCCCCAGCATTTT
TRBV14	once	TRBD1	TRBJ1-4	CASSRAGTGGGEKLFF	TGTGCCAGCAGCCGCGCGGGGACAGGGGGCGGTGAAAAACTGTTTTTT
TRBV18	few	TRBD2	TRBJ2-1	CASSTTSGDYNEQFF	TGTGCCAGCTCAACCACTAGCGGAGATTACAATGAGCAGTTCTTC
TRBV18	NA	NA	TRBJ2-5	CASSPPEETQYF	TGTGCCAGCTCACCCCCCGAGGAGACCCAGTACTTC
TRBV24-1	few	NA	TRBJ2-5	CATSDPRSDLQETQYF	TGTGCCACCAGTGATCCACGGTCGGACTTGCAAGAGACCCAGTACTTC
TRBV11-2	NA	NA	TRBJ2-7	CASSSSVAYEQYF	TGTGCCAGCAGCTCCTCCGTAGCCTACGAGCAGTACTTC
TRBV2	NA	TRBD2	TRBJ2-7	CASSAGGSYEQYF	TGTGCCAGCAGTGCGGGGGGCTCCTACGAGCAGTACTTC
TRBV6-1	NA	NA	TRBJ1-5	CASSEASVSNQPQHF	TGTGCCAGCAGTGAAGCCTCGGTTAGCAATCAGCCCCAGCATTTT
TRBV5-4	NA	TRBD2	TRBJ2-7	CASSLGGRAGGEQYF	TGTGCCAGCAGCTTGGGCGGGAGGGCCGGTGGCGAGCAGTACTTC
TRBV5-4	NA	TRBD2	TRBJ2-5	CASSLVSGKQETQYF	TGTGCCAGCAGCTTGGTTAGCGGGAAGCAAGAGACCCAGTACTTC
TRBV5-1	NA	TRBD2	TRBJ2-3	CASSGGRERTDTQYF	TGCGCCAGCAGCGGGGGGAGGGAGAGGACAGATACGCAGTATTTT
TRBV6-5	NA	NA	TRBJ2-5	CASSFKETQYF	TGTGCCAGCAGCTTTAAAGAGACCCAGTACTTC
TRBV10-1	NA	NA	TRBJ2-2	CASSPGGLLAGELFF	TGCGCCAGCAGTCCCGGAGGATTACTCGCCGGGGAGCTGTTTTTT
TRBV5-1	once	TRBD1	TRBJ1-2	CASSPIPGGMYGYTF	TGCGCCAGCAGCCCTATCCCAGGGGGCATGTATGGCTACACCTTC
TRBV30	few	TRBD1	TRBJ1-2	CAWMETGGVYGYTF	TGTGCCTGGATGGAAACAGGGGGAGTCTATGGCTACACCTTC
TRBV15	NA	NA	TRBJ2-1	CATSTSRREYNEQFF	TGTGCCACCAGCACTAGTAGGAGGGAATACAATGAGCAGTTCTTC
TRBV28	NA	TRBD2	TRBJ2-1	CASSEPSGSSYNEQFF	TGTGCCAGCAGTGAACCTAGCGGGAGCTCCTACAATGAGCAGTTCTTC
TRBV5-5	NA	NA	TRBJ1-3	CASSLESGWRRSGGNTIYF	TGTGCCAGCAGCTTGGAGTCCGGGTGGAGGAGGTCCGGGGGAAACACCATATATTTT
TRBV28	NA	TRBD2	TRBJ2-7	CASSLGGGWQYF	TGTGCCAGCAGTTTAGGGGGGGGTTGGCAGTACTTC
TRBV30	few	NA	TRBJ2-1	CAWNRVTYNEQFF	TGTGCCTGGAACAGGGTGACCTACAATGAGCAGTTCTTC
TRBV7-9	NA	NA	TRBJ2-5	CASSLRRFREETQYF	TGTGCCAGCAGCTTACGTCGTTTCAGGGAAGAGACCCAGTACTTC
TRBV7-9	NA	TRBD2	TRBJ2-1	CASSLGSSGGYNEQFF	TGTGCCAGCAGCTTAGGGTCTAGCGGGGGATACAATGAGCAGTTCTTC
TRBV6-2/TRBV6-3	NA	TRBD2	TRBJ2-2	CASTPGGPGELFF	TGTGCCAGCACCCCGGGGGGGCCCGGGGAGCTGTTTTTT
TRBV12-3/TRBV12-4	NA	NA	TRBJ2-5	CASSLTGKETQYF	TGTGCCAGCAGTTTAACAGGGAAAGAGACCCAGTACTTC
TRBV6-9	once	NA	TRBJ1-5	CASSYTSPNQPQHF	TGTGCCAGCAGTTACACTAGTCCCAATCAGCCCCAGCATTTT
TRBV6-5	NA	TRBD1	TRBJ1-5	CASTQDRGHQPQHF	TGTGCCAGCACCCAGGACAGGGGGCATCAGCCCCAGCATTTT
TRBV20-1	few	NA	TRBJ1-6	CSDNTFPLHF	TGCAGTGATAACACGTTTCCCCTCCACTTT
TRBV19	NA	NA	TRBJ1-3	CASSIAGAGNTIYF	TGTGCCAGTAGTATTGCAGGGGCCGGAAACACCATATATTTT
TRBV19	NA	TRBD2	TRBJ2-5	CASSSRLALETQYF	TGTGCCAGTAGTTCAAGACTAGCGCTAGAGACCCAGTACTTC
TRBV7-6	NA	TRBD2	TRBJ2-5	CASSLSSGIQETQYF	TGTGCCAGCAGCTTATCTAGCGGGATCCAAGAGACCCAGTACTTC
TRBV2	NA	NA	TRBJ1-4	CASSEGRPGSNEKLFF	TGTGCCAGCAGTGAAGGCAGGCCGGGGTCTAATGAAAAACTGTTTTTT
TRBV19	NA	TRBD1	TRBJ2-1	CASSPGTGGQFF	TGTGCCAGTAGCCCCGGGACAGGGGGGCAGTTCTTC
TRBV18	NA	TRBD2	TRBJ2-3	CASSRLAGVRGDTQYF	TGTGCCAGCTCACGACTAGCGGGGGTCCGGGGAGATACGCAGTATTTT